These T cell receptor beta chains were read from a single sample in a study of OX40 agonist ivuxolimab in advanced cancers. Sequenced by immunoSEQ multiplex PCR; TCRdb stores in-frame clones only, minus some. The profile shows roughly 60,000 clones, around 87% of them singletons. Sequencing used CD4+ or CD8+ T cells sorted from blood, obtained in a trial of the OX40 agonist ivuxolimab. The receptors come from an adult with an advanced solid tumor such as melanoma, head and neck, liver or kidney cancer. Both conserved end residues are part of each CDR3. The D gene is left open where the match is weak. Clone size, where shown, is once, few, many, or a class for clones that have expanded.

d_call | j_call | clone_size | v_call | cdr3_nt | cdr3_aa
TRBD2 | TRBJ2-1 | . | TRBV11-2 | TGTGCCAGCAGCTTAGACGCCGGACTAGCGGTCTACAATGAGCAGTTCTTC | CASSLDAGLAVYNEQFF
. | TRBJ1-2 | few | TRBV7-9 | TGTGCCAGCGACGGGTCACGAAGTGGCTACACCTTC | CASDGSRSGYTF
TRBD2 | TRBJ2-5 | . | TRBV5-4 | TGTGCCAGCAGCGGCATTACCCGCGGGGGGGCAGAGACCCAGTACTTC | CASSGITRGGAETQYF
. | TRBJ1-2 | . | TRBV4-3 | TGCGCCAGCAGCCAAGAGCAGGGAGGCTATGGCTACACCTTC | CASSQEQGGYGYTF
. | TRBJ2-7 | . | TRBV2 | TGTGCCAGCATGTGGTTCTACGAGCAGTACTTC | CASMWFYEQYF
TRBD1 | TRBJ1-1 | . | TRBV29-1 | TGCAGAGCAGGGGGAGAGGACACTGAAGCTTTCTTT | CRAGGEDTEAFF
. | TRBJ1-5 | few | TRBV21-1 | TGTGCCAGCAGCAAAGTTAGTCGCTGGCAGCCCCAGCATTTT | CASSKVSRWQPQHF
. | TRBJ1-5 | . | TRBV6-1 | TGTGCCAGCAGTGAAGGTCGAGGGTTCGGGCAGCCCCAGCATTTT | CASSEGRGFGQPQHF
TRBD2 | TRBJ2-7 | . | TRBV5-4 | TGTGCCAGCAGCTCCGCCATAGCGGGAGCCAACCACGAGCAGTACTTC | CASSSAIAGANHEQYF
. | TRBJ1-1 | . | TRBV10-2 | TGCGCCAGCACGGGGGGCTCAACGAACACTGAAGCTTTCTTT | CASTGGSTNTEAFF
. | TRBJ2-1 | . | TRBV7-6 | TGTGCCAGCAGCCTCTGGACGGCTGGAGACAATGAGCAGTTCTTC | CASSLWTAGDNEQFF
TRBD1 | TRBJ1-5 | . | TRBV19 | TGTGCCAGTACTCCGGGACAGGTGATTCATCAGCCCCAGCATTTT | CASTPGQVIHQPQHF
TRBD2 | TRBJ2-3 | . | TRBV27 | TGTGCCAGCAGGCCAACCTGGGGACTAGCGGGAGATACGCAGTATTTT | CASRPTWGLAGDTQYF
TRBD1 | TRBJ2-2 | . | TRBV5-1 | TGCGCCAGCAGCCTGGACAGGGTTGCCACCGGGGAGCTGTTTTTT | CASSLDRVATGELFF
. | TRBJ1-1 | . | TRBV10-3 | TGTGCCAGTAAAGGACGGCCCACTGAAGCTTTCTTT | CASKGRPTEAFF
TRBD2 | TRBJ2-5 | . | TRBV5-1 | TGCGCCAGCAGCTTGGGTTCGACCGGGACTAGCATCCAAGAGACCCAGTACTTC | CASSLGSTGTSIQETQYF
TRBD2 | TRBJ2-2 | . | TRBV14 | TGTGCCAGCAGCGGGCTAGCGGGAGCAAGCGGGGAGCTGTTTTTT | CASSGLAGASGELFF
. | TRBJ2-5 | . | TRBV4-2 | TGTGCCAGCAGCCCGGCGAGCGTAGGGTCAGAGACCCAGTACTTC | CASSPASVGSETQYF
. | TRBJ2-2 | . | TRBV7-9 | TGTGCCAGCAGCTTAGCGGCGCCGACCGGGGAGCTGTTTTTT | CASSLAAPTGELFF
. | TRBJ2-7 | once | TRBV4-1 | TGCGCCAGCAGCCAAGATCTCCCTTTACCGAACGAGCAGTACTTC | CASSQDLPLPNEQYF
TRBD2 | TRBJ2-1 | . | TRBV19 | TGTGCCAGTAGTCCCCGGACTAGCGGGAGGGTTCCGCCGTTCTTC | CASSPRTSGRVPPFF
. | TRBJ1-2 | . | TRBV20-1 | TGCAGTGCAACTAACTATGGCTACACCTTC | CSATNYGYTF
TRBD1 | TRBJ1-2 | . | TRBV4-1 | TGCGCCAGCAGCCAAATAGTTGACAGGGGGCGGGCTAACTATGGCTACACCTTC | CASSQIVDRGRANYGYTF
TRBD1 | TRBJ1-1 | . | TRBV7-3 | TGTGCCAGCAGGTGGGACAGGAACACTGAAGCTTTCTTT | CASRWDRNTEAFF
. | TRBJ2-4 | . | TRBV5-1 | TGCGCCAGCAGCTTGGAAATGGGGACGGCCAAAAACATTCAGTACTTC | CASSLEMGTAKNIQYF
. | TRBJ1-2 | . | TRBV9 | TGTGCCAGCAGCACCCGTACCCAAGGGGCTAACTATGGCTACACCTTC | CASSTRTQGANYGYTF
. | TRBJ2-1 | . | TRBV4-1 | TGCGCCAGCAGCCAAGGTTGGGAGCAGTTCTTC | CASSQGWEQFF
. | TRBJ1-2 | . | TRBV10-2 | TGCGCCAGCAGTGCGGGCACCATCTATGGCTACACCTTC | CASSAGTIYGYTF
TRBD1 | TRBJ2-1 | . | TRBV18 | TGTGCCAGCTCGCATAGACAGGGACACACCAATGAGCAGTTCTTC | CASSHRQGHTNEQFF
. | TRBJ2-7 | . | TRBV18 | TGTGCCAGCTCACCACAGGGCTATTACTACGAGCAGTACTTC | CASSPQGYYYEQYF
. | TRBJ1-4 | . | TRBV6-5 | TGTGCCAGCAGTCGATTTGGAGTGAATGAAAAACTGTTTTTT | CASSRFGVNEKLFF
TRBD1 | TRBJ2-2 | once | TRBV27 | TGTGCCAGTGTCCGGGACAGATTAACCGGGGAGCTGTTTTTT | CASVRDRLTGELFF